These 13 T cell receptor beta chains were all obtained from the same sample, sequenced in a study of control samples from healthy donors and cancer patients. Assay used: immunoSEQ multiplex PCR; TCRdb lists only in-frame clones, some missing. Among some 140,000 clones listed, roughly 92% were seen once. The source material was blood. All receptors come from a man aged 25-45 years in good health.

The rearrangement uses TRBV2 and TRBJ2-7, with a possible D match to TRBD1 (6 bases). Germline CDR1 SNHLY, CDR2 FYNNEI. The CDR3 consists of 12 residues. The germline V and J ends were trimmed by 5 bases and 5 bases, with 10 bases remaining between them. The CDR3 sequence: CASSQGYNEQYF. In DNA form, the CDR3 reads TGTGCCAGCAGTCAGGGGTACAACGAGCAGTACTTC.

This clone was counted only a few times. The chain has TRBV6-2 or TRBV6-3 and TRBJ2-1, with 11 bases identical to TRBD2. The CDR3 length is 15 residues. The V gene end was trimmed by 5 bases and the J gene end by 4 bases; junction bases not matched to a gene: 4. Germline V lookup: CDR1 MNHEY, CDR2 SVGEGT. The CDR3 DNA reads TGTGCCAGCAGTCGGCCTAGCGGGAGGTACAATGAGCAGTTCTTC. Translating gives CASSRPSGRYNEQFF.

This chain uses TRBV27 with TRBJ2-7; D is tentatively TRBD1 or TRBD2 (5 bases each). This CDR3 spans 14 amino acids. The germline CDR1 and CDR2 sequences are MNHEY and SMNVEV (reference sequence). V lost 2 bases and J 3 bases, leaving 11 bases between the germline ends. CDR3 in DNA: TGTGCCAGCAGTTTAGGAGGAGACAGCTACGAGCAGTACTTC. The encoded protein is CASSLGGDSYEQYF.

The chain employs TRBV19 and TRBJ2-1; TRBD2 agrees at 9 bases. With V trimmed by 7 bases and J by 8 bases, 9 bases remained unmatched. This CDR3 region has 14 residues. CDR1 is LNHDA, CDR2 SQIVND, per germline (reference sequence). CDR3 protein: CASKGGRVVDEQFF. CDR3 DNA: TGTGCCAGTAAAGGCGGGAGGGTGGTGGATGAGCAGTTCTTC.

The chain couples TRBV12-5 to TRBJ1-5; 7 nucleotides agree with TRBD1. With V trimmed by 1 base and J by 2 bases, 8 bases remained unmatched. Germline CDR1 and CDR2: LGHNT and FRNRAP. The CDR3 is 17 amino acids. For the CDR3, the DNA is TGTGCTAGTGGTTTGGCAACACTAGGGGGCGGCAATCAGCCCCAGCATTTT. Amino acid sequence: CASGLATLGGGNQPQHF.

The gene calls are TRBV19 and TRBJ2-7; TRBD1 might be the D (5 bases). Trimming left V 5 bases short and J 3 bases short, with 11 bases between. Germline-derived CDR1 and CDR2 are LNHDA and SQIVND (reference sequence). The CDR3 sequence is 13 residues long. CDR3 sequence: CASSARTNYEQYF. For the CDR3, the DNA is TGTGCCAGTAGTGCTAGGACAAACTACGAGCAGTACTTC.

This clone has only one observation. The CDR3 region has the DNA TGTGCCAGCAGTGAAGAGGAGGGGGCGGCTGGAAACACCATATATTTT. This sequence encodes CASSEEEGAAGNTIYF. V is TRBV6-1 and J is TRBJ1-3; 7 bases line up with TRBD1. The ends lost 1 base at V and 2 bases at J; junction bases unmatched: 5. Germline V gives CDR1 MNHNS, CDR2 SASEGT. This CDR3 is built from 16 residues.

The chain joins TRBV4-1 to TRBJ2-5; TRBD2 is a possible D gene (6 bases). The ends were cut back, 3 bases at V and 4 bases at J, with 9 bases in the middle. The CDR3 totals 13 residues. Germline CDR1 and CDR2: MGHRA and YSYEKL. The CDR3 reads CASSQTRRETQYF. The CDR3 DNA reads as TGCGCCAGCAGCCAGACTAGGAGAGAGACCCAGTACTTC.

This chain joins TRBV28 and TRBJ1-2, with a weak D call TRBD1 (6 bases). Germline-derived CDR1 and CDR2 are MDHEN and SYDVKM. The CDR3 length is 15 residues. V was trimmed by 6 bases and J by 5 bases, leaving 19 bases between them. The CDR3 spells CASRKQGRGIYGYTF. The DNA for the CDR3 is TGTGCCAGCAGAAAACAGGGTCGGGGTATATATGGCTACACCTTC.

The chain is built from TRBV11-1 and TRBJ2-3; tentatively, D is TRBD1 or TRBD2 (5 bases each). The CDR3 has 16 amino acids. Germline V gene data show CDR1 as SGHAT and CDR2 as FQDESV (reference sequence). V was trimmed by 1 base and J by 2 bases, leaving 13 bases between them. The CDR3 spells CASSLDWGSNTDTQYF. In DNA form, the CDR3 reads TGTGCCAGCAGCTTAGATTGGGGGTCAAACACAGATACGCAGTATTTT.

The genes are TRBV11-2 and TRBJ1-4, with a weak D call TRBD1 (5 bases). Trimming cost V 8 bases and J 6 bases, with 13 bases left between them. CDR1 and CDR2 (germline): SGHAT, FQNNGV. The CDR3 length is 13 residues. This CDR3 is CASQQGIYEKLFF. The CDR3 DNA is TGTGCCAGCCAGCAGGGTATTTATGAAAAACTGTTTTTT.

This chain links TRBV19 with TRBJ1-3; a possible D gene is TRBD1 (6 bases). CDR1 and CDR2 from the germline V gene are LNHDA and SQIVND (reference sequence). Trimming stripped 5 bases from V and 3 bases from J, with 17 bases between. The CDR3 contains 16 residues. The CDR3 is CASSPATGSGGNTIYF. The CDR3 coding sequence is TGTGCCAGTAGTCCAGCCACAGGGTCCGGTGGAAACACCATATATTTT.

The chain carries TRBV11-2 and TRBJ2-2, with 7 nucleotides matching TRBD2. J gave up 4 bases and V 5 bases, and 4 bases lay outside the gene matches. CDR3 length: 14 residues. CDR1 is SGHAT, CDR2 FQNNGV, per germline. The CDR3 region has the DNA TGTGCCAGCAGCCTAGCGGTGGGCACCGGGGAGCTGTTTTTT. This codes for CASSLAVGTGELFF.